This T cell receptor (beta chain) derives from a study of T cell changes during pregnancy in multiple sclerosis. Sequenced by immunoSEQ multiplex PCR; TCRdb stores in-frame clones only, minus some. The sample contains 60,000 or so clones, approximately 92% of which appear only once. Germline-derived CDR1 and CDR2 are SGHRS and YFSETQ. The CDR3 sequence is 16 residues long. The V gene lost 0 bases and the J gene lost 1 base, with 8 bases spanning the gap. This clone occurred once. The receptor was derived from a female donor with multiple sclerosis, enrolled in a pregnancy study. The starting material was peripheral blood, obtained in the first trimester of pregnancy. The chain is built from TRBV5-1 and TRBJ2-6; D gene uncertain. The CDR3 coding sequence is TGCGCCAGCAGCTTGGTCCCGTCGTCTGGGGCCAACGTCCTGACTTTC. Its translation: CASSLVPSSGANVLTF.